The 10 T cell receptor beta chains listed next were all sequenced from one sample in a study of cytomegalovirus exposure and HLA in healthy donors. The primer mix had 60 Vbeta and 13 Jbeta primers. This table comes from immunoSEQ multiplex PCR, and its TCRdb copy is limited to in-frame clones, with some not included. The repertoire holds 160,000 or so clones, with 70% to 85% as singletons. The sample was PBMCs. The receptor source for this set is a woman between 35 and 50 years old in good health and CMV-seronegative.

The rearrangement links TRBV2 to TRBJ1-2, with D maybe TRBD1 (5 bases). The CDR3 sequence is 12 residues long. The germline V gene has CDR1 SNHLY and CDR2 FYNNEI. Trimming left V 4 bases short and J 4 bases short, with 7 bases between. CDR3 in amino acids: CASSGGTYGYTF. CDR3 in DNA: TGTGCCAGCAGTGGCGGGACCTATGGCTACACCTTC.

V is TRBV9 and J is TRBJ2-7, with TRBD2 matching over 12 bases. Germline V gene sequence: CDR1 SGDLS, CDR2 YYNGEE. This CDR3 region has 18 residues. V shed 3 bases, J shed 0 bases, and the junction held 10 bases outside the gene matches. CDR3: CASSEGTSGFYSSYEQYF. The CDR3 DNA sequence: TGTGCCAGCAGCGAGGGGACTAGCGGGTTCTATAGCTCCTACGAGCAGTACTTC.

The chain combines TRBV9 with TRBJ2-1; TRBD2 agrees at 9 bases. Germline V CDR1 and CDR2: SGDLS, YYNGEE. The CDR3 consists of 15 residues. Losses at the gene ends were 1 base for V and 4 bases for J; bases not matched to a gene: 3. This chain's CDR3 is CASSVSSGDYNEQFF. The CDR3 region has the DNA TGTGCCAGCAGCGTATCTAGCGGGGATTACAATGAGCAGTTCTTC.

The rearrangement links TRBV10-2 to TRBJ2-5; 7 bases are shared with TRBD2. Trimming removed 2 bases from V and 7 bases from J; junction bases left unmatched: 4. CDR3 length: 13 residues. Germline CDR1 WSHSY, CDR2 SAAADI. The CDR3 DNA reads as TGCGCCAGCAGTGAGCGGGAGGAGCGGACCCAGTACTTC. Amino acid sequence: CASSEREERTQYF.

Concerning this clone itself: The germline gene is not matched at one end of the junction; a read error may be the cause. The rearrangement uses TRBV5-1 and TRBJ1-2; 8 bases line up with TRBD1. The CDR3 has 14 amino acids. Germline V lookup: CDR1 SGHRS, CDR2 YFSETQ. CDR3 in amino acids: CASSLGQGDYGYPF. CDR3 DNA: TGCGCCAGCAGCCTTGGACAGGGAGACTATGGCTACCCCTTC.

This sequence joins TRBV5-1 and TRBJ2-1; 12 positions match TRBD2. CDR1 is SGHRS and CDR2 is YFSETQ in the germline V gene. Unmatched junction bases numbered 7, after V lost 4 bases and J lost 5 bases. The CDR3 has 16 residues. The CDR3 loop reads CASSGTSGLRHNEQFF. CDR3 bases: TGCGCCAGCAGCGGGACTAGCGGGCTTCGGCACAATGAGCAGTTCTTC.

The chain links TRBV7-9 to TRBJ2-3, with 7 nucleotides matching TRBD2. V gave up 8 bases and J gave up 4 bases; unmatched junction bases: 6. The germline gives CDR1 SEHNR, CDR2 FQNEAQ (reference sequence). This CDR3 has 13 residues. The CDR3 DNA sequence: TGTGCCAGCCGATGGGAGGGTGCAGATACGCAGTATTTT. This encodes CASRWEGADTQYF.

The chain has TRBV4-1 and TRBJ2-5, with D possibly matching TRBD1 (6 bases). From germline, CDR1 is MGHRA and CDR2 YSYEKL. CDR3 length equals 14 residues. Deletions cut 4 bases from V and 5 bases from J, with 14 bases between. This CDR3 reads CASSPGAARETQYF. DNA of the CDR3: TGCGCCAGCAGCCCAGGGGCTGCTCGGGAGACCCAGTACTTC.

This chain uses TRBV5-1 with TRBJ1-1; 7 bases are shared with TRBD1. Unmatched junction bases numbered 7, after V lost 2 bases and J lost 0 bases. The CDR3 totals 16 residues. Germline V gene lookup returns CDR1 SGHRS and CDR2 YFSETQ. The DNA for the CDR3 is TGCGCCAGCAGCTTCTCGACAGGGCAGCTGAACACTGAAGCTTTCTTT. Protein sequence: CASSFSTGQLNTEAFF.

The V call is TRBV27, the J call TRBJ1-5, with D hard to call. The length of the CDR3 is 14 residues. Germline V CDR1 and CDR2: MNHEY, SMNVEV (reference sequence). V was cut by 8 bases and J by 6 bases, with 17 bases left in between. As DNA, the CDR3 is TGTGCCAGCCAAGGGAAAGAGGGATTTCAGCCCCAGCATTTT. It specifies CASQGKEGFQPQHF.